This T cell receptor beta chain was sequenced for a study of cytomegalovirus exposure and HLA in healthy donors (dated by TCRdb to the late 2010s). At the level of the whole study: An earlier analysis of about 530 of the donors reported under 300 Gb of sequence data and 117 million unique TCR beta sequences obtained from about 179 million T cells. A separate validation cohort of over 95 different subjects was used in addition to the roughly 640-subject first cohort. Donor age, sex, ethnicity and CMV serostatus were collected together with the repertoire data. All discovery cohort repertoires had been generated using a single sequencing platform. On average, 235,054 unique TCR beta nucleotide sequences were sequenced per donor among more than 350 genotyped donors of the cohort, with 15% to 20% of those sequences being non-productive. The study aimed to test whether signatures of past pathogen exposure could be identified by cataloging public T cell receptors. The genetic ancestry cluster associated with self-reported Caucasian donors included about 84% of the roughly 410 genotyped donors. Using immunosequencing, the study profiled T cell repertoires from fewer than 700 subjects and related those repertoires to cytomegalovirus serostatus. A later analysis re-examined previously published TCR beta repertoires from hundreds of donors and added high-resolution HLA genotyping to investigate patterns of TCR occurrence. A later genetic analysis took genome-wide SNP genotypes for about 55% of the roughly 670 donors and used that subset as a discovery cohort. A handful of DR-DQ haplotypes were handled as single units for association and clustering because linkage in the cohort was strong. To predict cytomegalovirus infection status, the study brought together high-throughput TCR immunosequencing, statistical association of individual TCRs with disease status, and machine learning. An earlier analysis of 587 of the donors used high-throughput TCR beta sequencing to judge whether each TCR beta V gene segment behaved as functional or pseudogenic. Rather than using new phenotypic data, the later analysis identified candidate immune exposures from TCR beta sequences and from how often those sequences occurred across donors. HLA typing included class I and class II loci at four-digit resolution. Typing coverage varied by locus: roughly 629-630 donors for A, B, C, DRB1 and DQB1; about 520 for DQA1; around 610 for DPA1; roughly 450 for DPB1. About 280 gigabases of sequencing data and roughly 80 million unique TCR sequences made up an early release that covered 500 to 700 HLA-typed donors. The study at large found these results: A further reported finding was that TCR beta sequences accurately predicted the HLA-A and HLA-B alleles for most subjects in the first cohort. In this cohort, only TCR beta chains were sequenced, and detectable features were limited by the absence of alpha or paired-chain data. Presence/absence analyses assumed roughly uniform sequencing depth across donors, an assumption that may not hold. Because counts were too low, approximately 15 rarely observed V segments, including chromosome 9 orphons, were excluded from the earlier analysis of about 500 of the donors. In the study, approximately 160 TCR beta chains were listed as associated with cytomegalovirus. The only immune exposure information available for the cohort was CMV serostatus. A group of highly shared sequence variants was considered likely to be a technical artifact of the sequencing pipeline. Because HLA typing was missing for some donors at each locus, association tests included only the typed subset. When HLA alleles, especially DR and DQ, strongly co-occurred, attributing TCR associations to individual alleles was difficult. Most TCR sequences were seen in very few donors, while some public TCRs were found in many individuals. In a later analysis, TCR association rates were found to vary across HLA loci, with the most associated TCRs seen for DRB1 alleles and the fewest for HLA-C alleles. The classifier was reported to diagnose cytomegalovirus status with high specificity and sensitivity in both the original and validation cohorts. According to a later genetic analysis, donors in an Asian-associated ancestry cluster had fewer N-insertions in productive TCRs than the roughly 670-donor mean. The 87-base-pair reads could not distinguish some IMGT-functional V segments, including TRBV6-2 and TRBV6-3, so those segments were excluded. A later genetic analysis associated a missense DCLRE1C variant with V-gene and J-gene trimming of TCR beta chains, and an independent cohort replicated the association. Specific HLA alleles were associated with roughly 16,000 TCR beta sequences at a false discovery rate of 0.05 in a later analysis. Linkage disequilibrium might explain the correlated functional status among segregating V segments, but an unknown experimental factor could not be excluded. In an earlier analysis of about 540 of the donors, most TCR beta V segments were observed in productive rearrangements about 90% or about 30% of the time, broadly matching IMGT annotations. In vitro tests confirmed that a few of the cytomegalovirus-associated TCR beta chains recognize cytomegalovirus antigens. Compared with equally common non-associated chains, HLA-associated TCR beta chains in a later analysis were more clonally expanded and had lower generation probabilities. The authors suggested that the approach could potentially be generalized to other disease states and immunological phenotypes. Most CMV-associated TCR beta chains appeared to be HLA-restricted in a later analysis, and the HLA associations seemed to be driven largely by CMV exposure. In a later analysis, several top co-occurrence clusters were reported to appear linked to parvovirus B19, influenza, CMV and Epstein-Barr virus.

About this clone itself: The target of this receptor is not known. No base quality information exists; no much larger clone differs at one position.

Library preparation was by the immunoSEQ multiplex PCR assay. For the multiplex PCR, a mixture combining 60 forward primers for TCR Vbeta segments and 13 reverse primers for TCR Jbeta segments was used. A multiplex PCR assay on genomic DNA amplified the CDR3 region of rearranged TCR beta genes. The amplified TCR beta libraries were sequenced on the Illumina HiSeq System as 87-base-pair reads. On the study's bioinformatics: A later analysis tallied around 80 million unique TCR beta chains across the 666 repertoires, and some 10 million of those chains were shared by two or more donors. Raw reads were error-corrected and collapsed into unique sequences with a nearest-neighbor algorithm that merged closely related sequences to remove PCR and sequencing errors. Alignment of CDR3 sequences to IMGT reference sequences was used to assign V, D and J gene segments. Each retained sequence needed at least a six-nucleotide match to both a V gene segment and a J gene segment. Rearrangements were called productive when the CDR3 lacked stop codons and stayed in frame with V and J; all others were non-productive. Following IMGT convention, CDR3 was defined as the stretch from the second conserved V-encoded cysteine up to the conserved J-encoded phenylalanine. The earlier analysis of about 610 of the donors excluded sequences that lacked an unambiguous match to a single V gene segment. In an earlier analysis of several hundred of the donors, V segments were called functional above 56.7% productive rearrangements and were called segregating when the between-donor standard deviation exceeded 5%. A statistical classification framework was developed to diagnose cytomegalovirus status using the catalog of TCR beta chain sequences. V and J gene assignment, in a later analysis, came from comparing TCR nucleotide sequences with IMGT/GENE-DB human TR gene sequences. In a later analysis, CDR3 sequences and most-parsimonious VDJ recombination scenarios were assigned using the TCRdist pipeline. In a later analysis, each TCR beta chain was defined by its CDR3 amino acid sequence together with its V-gene family, and reads without a unique V-gene family were excluded. To address suspected cross-contamination and a sequencing artifact, a later analysis removed 592 highly shared, low-generation-probability nucleotide sequences. A later analysis calculated a clonal expansion index for each public chain from normalized within-repertoire ranks of inferred template counts. A later analysis computed generation probabilities with a VDJ recombination model fitted to out-of-frame rearrangements, and checked the results against IGoR. A later analysis scored TCR-TCR, TCR-HLA and TCR-CMV co-occurrence with hypergeometric tests, applying a repertoire-size bias correction to TCR pairs. To estimate false discovery rates, a later analysis permuted the HLA or CMV assignments 20 times. In a later analysis, co-occurring TCRs were grouped with DBSCAN, and TCRdist sequence similarity was added when clustering was performed within HLA-allele-positive subsets. Co-occurrence clustering excluded repertoires with fewer than 30,000 or more than 120,000 public chains, plus five with anomalous nucleotide sharing. TCRdb limited this immuneACCESS table to in-frame rearrangements with V and J called. A share of clones is missing; checked studies link under half to unresolved V genes, and the rest is unexplained. V, J and clone size are those of that table, while D and trimming were read from the DNA. Present in this sample are about 150,000 clones, around 63% of which were seen just once. Around 1.6% of the sample is in the top ten clones.

CDR1 is given as MNHNS and CDR2 as SASEGT, both from the germline V gene. The V end gives up 5 bases and the J end 5 bases, leaving 8 bases in the junction not matched to a gene. Counted from cysteine to phenylalanine, this CDR3 has 14 amino acids. Here the CDR3 DNA is all that survives: 42 bases in frame from base 1. The cohort comprised fewer than 700 healthy bone marrow donors. All cohort members were sampled while nominally healthy, although unrecorded immune exposures were likely present. Of the approximately 700 cohort members, around 280 had positive CMV serostatus and fewer than 400 had negative CMV serostatus, and CMV serostatus was not recorded for the donor. A peripheral blood sample was collected from each donor, and TCR beta sequencing was performed on peripheral blood mononuclear cells. The Qiagen DNeasy Blood Extraction Kit was used to extract genomic DNA from the blood cell samples.

The chain links TRBV6-1 with TRBJ2-7; 8 bases in the middle match TRBD2. The sequenced sample consisted of PBMCs. This TCR derives from a human donor in good health. The sequenced DNA is TGTGCCAGCAGTTATTCGGGGGGGAGCGACGAGCAGTACTTC. Translated, this gives CASSYSGGSDEQYF.